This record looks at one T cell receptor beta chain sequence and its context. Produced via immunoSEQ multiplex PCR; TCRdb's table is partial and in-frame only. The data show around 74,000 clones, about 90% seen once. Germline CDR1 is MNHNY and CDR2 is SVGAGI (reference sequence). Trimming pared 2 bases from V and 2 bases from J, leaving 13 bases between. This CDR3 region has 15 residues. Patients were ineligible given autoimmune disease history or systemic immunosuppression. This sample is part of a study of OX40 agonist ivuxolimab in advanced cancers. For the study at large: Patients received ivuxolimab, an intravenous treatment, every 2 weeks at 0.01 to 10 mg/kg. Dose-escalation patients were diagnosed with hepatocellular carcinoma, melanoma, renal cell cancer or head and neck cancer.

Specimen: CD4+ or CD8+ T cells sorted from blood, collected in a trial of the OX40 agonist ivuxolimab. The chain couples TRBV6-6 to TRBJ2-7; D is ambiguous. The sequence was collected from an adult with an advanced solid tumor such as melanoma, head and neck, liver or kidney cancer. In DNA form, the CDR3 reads TGTGCCAGCAGTTACCAGGTAACGAAGGCCTACGAGCAGTACTTC. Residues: CASSYQVTKAYEQYF.